This paragraph covers one T cell receptor (beta chain) sequence. Its target is unknown. The data were obtained in a study of cytomegalovirus exposure and HLA in healthy donors. Study conclusions and caveats: In a later analysis, HLA-associated TCR beta chains were more clonally expanded than equally common others. An analysis was carried out later, and it reportedly showed fewer N-insertions in an Asian-associated ancestry cluster than the approximately 670-donor mean.

This cohort consisted of healthy bone marrow donors. The CDR3 has 14 amino acids. CDR1 and CDR2 from the germline V gene are LGHNA and YSLEER. Trimming left V 1 base short and J 4 bases short, with 11 bases between. In the PCR, 60 Vbeta and 13 Jbeta primers were used. Profiled with immunoSEQ multiplex PCR; TCRdb holds only in-frame clones, not every one. Here the sample spans roughly 200,000 clones, about four fifths being singletons. Sequencing was carried out using PBMCs. This clonotype originated in a girl between 5 and 17 years old in good health and CMV-seropositive. The chain employs TRBV4-3 and TRBJ2-7, with D possibly matching TRBD1 (6 bases). The CDR3 spells CASSQATGKYEQYF. CDR3 DNA sequence: TGCGCCAGCAGCCAAGCTACAGGGAAGTACGAGCAGTACTTC.